Below, 24 T cell receptor beta chains from the same sample are listed, as sequenced in a study of identifying expanded T cells in peripheral blood. TCRdb's copy holds only in-frame clones and misses some; the assay was immunoSEQ multiplex PCR. Of more than 50,000 clones listed, about 83% are singletons. Sequenced sample: blood. The receptors were gathered from a person aged 18 to 75 in good health.

This clone was counted between two and nine times. The gene calls are TRBV6-5 and TRBJ2-7; TRBD1 matches at 7 bases. In germline, CDR1 is MNHEY, CDR2 SVGAGI. The length of the CDR3 is 13 residues. With 11 bases clipped from V and 6 bases from J, the junction kept 13 bases outside the gene matches. Here the CDR3 reads CASARGISGEQYF. CDR3 bases: TGTGCCTCCGCCAGGGGGATTTCGGGCGAGCAGTACTTC.

The chain is built from TRBV27 and TRBJ1-5; D gene uncertain. Germline values: CDR1 MNHEY, CDR2 SMNVEV (reference sequence). The CDR3 is made up of 14 amino acids. Trimming pared 3 bases from V and 0 bases from J, leaving 6 bases between. In DNA, the CDR3 is TGTGCCAGCAGTTTGCAGAATAGCAATCAGCCCCAGCATTTT. Translation gives CASSLQNSNQPQHF.

The chain joins TRBV7-2 to TRBJ1-1; D is undetermined. Germline-derived CDR1 and CDR2 are SGHTA and FQGNSA. V lost 5 bases, J lost 3 bases, and 13 bases lay in between. The CDR3 covers 14 residues. In DNA form, the CDR3 reads TGTGCCAGCAGCCCGACCCTGGGATACACTGAAGCTTTCTTT. It specifies CASSPTLGYTEAFF. Complete variable domain (other parts from reference TRBV7-2 and TRBJ1-1): GAGVSQSPSNKVTEKGKDVELRCDPISGHTALYWYRQSLGQGLEFLIYFQGNSAPDKSGLPSDRFSAERTGGSVSTLTIQRTQQEDSAVYLCASSPTLGYTEAFFGQGTRLTVV.

V gene TRBV5-4 combines with J gene TRBJ1-4; D uncertain. CDR1 and CDR2 (germline): SGHNT, YYREEE (reference sequence). This CDR3 is built from 15 residues. Trimming pared 0 bases from V and 4 bases from J, leaving 10 bases between. This chain's CDR3 is CASSLAGPINEKLFF. The CDR3 DNA follows: TGTGCCAGCAGCTTGGCTGGACCGATTAATGAAAAACTGTTTTTT.

The chain uses TRBV5-5 and TRBJ2-7; 9 bases map to TRBD1. This CDR3 contains 16 residues. Losses at the gene ends were 2 bases for V and 5 bases for J; bases not matched to a gene: 11. The germline V gene has CDR1 SGHKS and CDR2 YYEKEE (reference sequence). CDR3 amino acids: CASSFVSGTGTHEQYV. The CDR3 nucleotides read TGTGCCAGCAGCTTCGTCTCCGGGACAGGGACCCACGAGCAGTACGTC.

The DNA of the CDR3 is TGTGCCAGCAGTTACGAGAGTAATCAGCCCCAGCATTTT. Amino acids: CASSYESNQPQHF. J is TRBJ1-5 and V is TRBV6-6; D is unresolved. The CDR3 loop spans 13 amino acids. Trimming removed 2 bases at V and 4 bases at J, with 6 bases between. Germline V lookup: CDR1 MNHNY, CDR2 SVGAGI (reference sequence).

The chain links TRBV7-9 to TRBJ1-1; no definite D call. V shed 1 base and J shed 9 bases, with 9 bases lying between them. CDR1 SEHNR and CDR2 FQNEAQ come from the germline V gene (reference sequence). This CDR3 spans 12 amino acids. CDR3 sequence reads: CASSLDTDKAFF. Here the CDR3 DNA reads TGTGCCAGCAGCTTAGACACAGATAAAGCTTTCTTT.

A single count supports this clone. The chain uses TRBV10-3 and TRBJ2-7; perhaps TRBD1 as D (5 bases). Trimming cost V 0 bases and J 3 bases, with 21 bases left between them. The CDR3 runs to 18 residues. The V gene's germline CDR1 is ENHRY and CDR2 SYGVKD. This chain's CDR3 is CAISESRIEVTVRYEQYF. For the CDR3, the DNA is TGTGCCATCAGTGAGTCGCGTATTGAGGTGACAGTTCGCTACGAGCAGTACTTC.

V and J are TRBV7-3 and TRBJ2-3; the match to TRBD2 covers 7 bases. CDR1 and CDR2 from the germline V gene are SGHTA and FQGTGA. V shed 1 base, J shed 2 bases, and the junction held 6 bases outside the gene matches. CDR3 length: 16 amino acids. The DNA of the CDR3 is TGTGCCAGCAGCTTAAGGCGGGGGAGGACCACAGATACGCAGTATTTT. Translation: CASSLRRGRTTDTQYF.

The chain has TRBV5-1 and TRBJ2-1, with D perhaps matching TRBD1 (6 bases). The germline V gene encodes CDR1 SGHRS and CDR2 YFSETQ. This CDR3 comprises 15 residues. Trimming cost V 4 bases and J 1 base, with 12 bases left between them. The CDR3: CASSKLRGSYNEQFF. As DNA, the CDR3 is TGCGCCAGCAGCAAGCTCAGGGGATCCTACAATGAGCAGTTCTTC.

This sequence joins TRBV27 and TRBJ1-1, with 7 bases lining up with TRBD1. The V gene end was trimmed by 6 bases and the J gene end by 0 bases; junction bases not matched to a gene: 1. Germline V gene sequence: CDR1 MNHEY, CDR2 SMNVEV (reference sequence). CDR3 length: 13 amino acids. CDR3 sequence: CASSGTVNTEAFF. The DNA of the CDR3 is TGTGCCAGCAGCGGGACAGTGAACACTGAAGCTTTCTTT.

CDR3 in amino acids: CASSFNPGQTEKLFF. The CDR3 DNA reads as TGTGCCAGCAGCTTTAACCCGGGACAGACTGAAAAACTGTTTTTT. The chain carries TRBV5-6 and TRBJ1-4; 7 nucleotides line up with TRBD1. CDR1 is SGHDT and CDR2 is YYEEEE in the germline V gene. With 2 bases clipped from V and 7 bases from J, the junction kept 8 bases outside the gene matches. This CDR3 spans 15 amino acids.

This rearrangement joins TRBV5-1 to TRBJ1-2, with TRBD1 as a possible D gene (6 bases). The CDR3 is 14 residues long. Trimming removed 0 bases from V and 3 bases from J, with 9 bases in between. Germline CDR1 SGHRS, CDR2 YFSETQ. This CDR3 is CASSLARTDYGYTF. The CDR3 nucleotides are TGCGCCAGCAGCTTGGCCCGGACAGACTATGGCTACACCTTC. The full variable domain, in which reference TRBV5-1 and TRBJ1-2 provide the parts outside the CDR3, is KAGVTQTPRYLIKTRGQQVTLSCSPISGHRSVSWYQQTPGQGLQFLFEYFSETQRNKGNFPGRFSGRQFSNSRSEMNVSTLELGDSALYLCASSLARTDYGYTFGSGTRLTVV.

This rearrangement joins TRBV15 to TRBJ2-7; D not resolved. CDR1 is LNHNV, CDR2 YYDKDF, per germline (reference sequence). V was trimmed by 1 base and J by 4 bases, leaving 11 bases between them. This CDR3 spans 14 amino acids. CDR3 DNA sequence: TGTGCCACCAGCAGAGGTTATGTGAGTTACGAGCAGTACTTC. This sequence encodes CATSRGYVSYEQYF.

Here the CDR3 reads CASSLSGVRSNQPQHF. For the CDR3, the DNA is TGTGCCAGCAGTCTTTCCGGGGTACGGAGCAATCAGCCCCAGCATTTT. The rearrangement uses TRBV5-6 and TRBJ1-5; no firm D call. This CDR3 is 16 amino acids long. Trimming pared 5 bases from V and 1 base from J, leaving 16 bases between. The germline V gene has CDR1 SGHDT and CDR2 YYEEEE.

CDR3 region: CASSPLAGANTDTQYF. CDR3 bases: TGTGCCAGCAGCCCATTAGCGGGGGCGAACACAGATACGCAGTATTTT. This chain uses TRBV7-2 with TRBJ2-3, with 9 positions matching TRBD2. This CDR3 has 16 amino acids. The trim removed 5 bases at V and 2 bases at J, leaving 8 bases unmatched. The V gene's germline CDR1 is SGHTA and CDR2 FQGNSA.

Written as DNA, the CDR3 is TGTGCCAGCAGCGCCCCACTAACGCCGGGACAGGGGAAAGATACGCAGTATTTT. Translation: CASSAPLTPGQGKDTQYF. This chain links TRBV9 with TRBJ2-3; 10 positions agree with TRBD1. The CDR3 is made up of 18 amino acids. V trimming: 3 bases; J trimming: 5 bases; junction bases outside the gene matches: 15. Germline-derived CDR1 and CDR2 are SGDLS and YYNGEE.

CDR3 region: CASSLEWTSYEQYF. The CDR3 DNA reads as TGTGCCAGCAGCTTAGAATGGACCTCCTACGAGCAGTACTTC. This chain connects TRBV7-9 to TRBJ2-7; D unclear. Germline lookup yields CDR1 SEHNR and CDR2 FQNEAQ (reference sequence). V lost 1 base and J lost 0, with 7 bases in between. This CDR3 is built from 14 residues.

The chain recombines TRBV6-4 with TRBJ2-3; 12 bases map to TRBD2. Germline values: CDR1 MRHNA, CDR2 SNTAGT. Trimming at V came to 2 bases and at J to 4 bases, leaving 1 base not matched to a gene. This CDR3 is built from 15 residues. In DNA form, the CDR3 reads TGTGCCAGCAGTGACGCTAGCGGGGGGGCAGATACGCAGTATTTT. Translating gives CASSDASGGADTQYF.

Written as DNA, the CDR3 is TGCGCCAGCAGCTCAAGCGGGGGGGCCGGTAACGGGGAGCTGTTTTTT. Its translation is CASSSSGGAGNGELFF. The chain links TRBV5-1 to TRBJ2-2; 10 bases are a match to TRBD2. Germline lookup yields CDR1 SGHRS and CDR2 YFSETQ. The CDR3 contains 16 residues. Germline trimming cut 3 bases from V and 7 bases from J; bases unmatched to any gene: 9.

This chain links TRBV5-5 with TRBJ2-2; D is undetermined. Germline V gives CDR1 SGHKS, CDR2 YYEKEE (reference sequence). CDR3 length equals 16 residues. V was cut by 7 bases and J by 5 bases, with 21 bases left in between. CDR3 in amino acids: CASSHNYNTRTGELFF. For the CDR3, the DNA is TGTGCCAGCTCCCATAACTACAACACCCGAACCGGGGAGCTGTTTTTT.

The chain is built from TRBV19 and TRBJ1-1, with 8 nucleotides matching TRBD1. Germline lookup yields CDR1 LNHDA and CDR2 SQIVND (reference sequence). Trimming removed 6 bases from V and 11 bases from J; junction bases left unmatched: 8. This CDR3 region has 12 residues. In DNA form, the CDR3 reads TGTGCCAGTAGAGGACAGGGAGGTTTCGCTTTCTTT. Its translation is CASRGQGGFAFF.

V is TRBV7-8 and J is TRBJ1-1; maybe TRBD1 (6 bases). CDR1 and CDR2 (germline): SGHVS, FQNEAQ. This CDR3 spans 14 amino acids. Trimming removed 2 bases from V and 3 bases from J, with 10 bases in between. DNA of the CDR3: TGTGCCAGCAGCTTATCCCAGGGGTACACTGAAGCTTTCTTT. This sequence encodes CASSLSQGYTEAFF.

The chain recombines TRBV6-1 with TRBJ1-1; 11 bases line up with TRBD1. V shed 10 bases and J 10 bases; nucleotides not matched to a gene: 11. The CDR3 length is 13 residues. The germline gives CDR1 MNHNS, CDR2 SASEGT. CDR3 residues: CATKRGQGVGAFF. The DNA of the CDR3 is TGTGCCACCAAGCGGGGACAGGGGGTAGGAGCTTTCTTT.